The 9 T cell receptor beta chains below all came from one sample that was sequenced in a study of response to subunit inactivated influenza vaccine. Each CDR3 protein gets one entry after TCRdb re-called the RT-PCR reads with MiXCR. The data contain about 530,000 distinct CDR3 sequences, under 15% of them singletons. The sequenced sample was PBMCs from blood, obtained roughly 6 weeks after vaccination. These receptors all come from a man in his fifties or sixties who received an inactivated influenza vaccine.

Here the CDR3 reads CASMDAAGPSPTTDTQYF. CDR3 DNA sequence: TGCGCCAGCATGGATGCGGCAGGGCCGTCCCCAACCACAGATACGCAGTATTTT. The chain uses TRBV5-1 and TRBJ2-3; a weak D match, TRBD1 (5 bases). The CDR3 sequence is 18 residues long. CDR1 is SGHRS and CDR2 is YFSETQ in the germline V gene. V gave up 6 bases and J gave up 2 bases, with 25 bases separating them.

Points on this clonotype: One end of the junction varies from germline; a read error may be responsible. The chain joins TRBV23-1 to TRBJ2-7, with D hard to call. TRBV23-1 is flagged as an ORF with uncertain function. CDR3 length: 16 residues. The CDR3 reads CTSSQSLQGPPKEQYF. The DNA for the CDR3 is TGCACCAGCAGTCAATCCCTTCAAGGCCCTCCGAAGGAGCAGTACTTC.

This chain connects TRBV7-2 to TRBJ2-2; TRBD1 agrees at 7 bases. V lost 8 bases and J lost 0; bases outside the gene matches: 9. This CDR3 comprises 16 residues. CDR1 is SGHTA, CDR2 FQGNSA, per germline. CDR3 nucleotides: TGTGCCAGCCCCCGCAACAGGGGTTCGAACACCGGGGAGCTGTTTTTT. This codes for CASPRNRGSNTGELFF.

This clonotype was counted only a few times. V gene TRBV20-1 combines with J gene TRBJ1-2, with a tentative D call TRBD1 (6 bases). The germline V gene has CDR1 DFQATT and CDR2 SNEGSKA (reference sequence). V lost 8 bases and J lost 8, with 21 bases in between. The CDR3 is made up of 13 amino acids. CDR3 bases: TGCAGTATACGTGGACAGACCCTAGAGGGCTACACCTTC. It specifies CSIRGQTLEGYTF.

In this sample, this clonotype turned up a few times. The rearrangement links TRBV5-1 to TRBJ2-7; D is ambiguous. With 1 base removed from V and 2 bases from J, the gap between germline ends came to 19 bases. From germline, CDR1 is SGHRS and CDR2 YFSETQ. The CDR3 length is 17 residues. In nucleotides, the CDR3 is TGCGCCAGCAGCTTGCGATCTGGGCGGCCTCAAACCTACGAGCAGTACTTC. Translation: CASSLRSGRPQTYEQYF.

The rearrangement joins TRBV7-9 to TRBJ1-1; 7 bases agree with TRBD1. The CDR3 contains 15 residues. V was clipped by 4 bases and J by 4 bases; unmatched bases: 9. Germline CDR1 is SEHNR and CDR2 is FQNEAQ (reference sequence). The CDR3 region has the DNA TGTGCCAGCAGCTCGTCCTCAGGGGGGAGCACTGAAGCTTTCTTT. Amino acids: CASSSSSGGSTEAFF.

The chain couples TRBV9 to TRBJ2-7, with a weak D call TRBD2 (5 bases). Germline values: CDR1 SGDLS, CDR2 YYNGEE. Trimming took 2 bases from V and 3 from J, leaving 12 bases between them. The CDR3 covers 14 residues. The CDR3 DNA sequence: TGTGCCAGCAGCGTTGGTAGCGTTGGCTACGAGCAGTACTTC. It yields the protein CASSVGSVGYEQYF.

The V and J genes are TRBV18 and TRBJ2-1; 11 bases align to TRBD1. This CDR3 spans 16 amino acids. The V gene end was trimmed by 6 bases and the J gene end by 7 bases; junction bases not matched to a gene: 11. CDR1 is KGHSH and CDR2 is LQKENI in the germline V gene. CDR3 nucleotides: TGTGCCAGCTCTCAAACCCCGGGACAGGGGGGGAATGAGCAGTTCTTC. Its translation: CASSQTPGQGGNEQFF. Full variable domain (missing parts from reference TRBV18 and TRBJ2-1): NAGVMQNPRHLVRRRGQEARLRCSPMKGHSHVYWYRQLPEEGLKFMVYLQKENIIDESGMPKERFSAEFPKEGPSILRIQQVVRGDSAAYFCASSQTPGQGGNEQFFGPGTRLTVL.

The genes are TRBV6-1 and TRBJ1-4, with a possible D match to TRBD1 (5 bases). Per germline, CDR1 MNHNS and CDR2 SASEGT. Trimming removed 6 bases from V and 8 bases from J, with 16 bases in between. There are 14 residues in the CDR3. As DNA, the CDR3 is TGTGCCAGCAGCGACGTGGACAAGCGGGAAAAACTGTTTTTT. Translation: CASSDVDKREKLFF.